The entry below describes one TCR beta chain. Antigen unknown. CDR1 and CDR2 from the germline V gene are SGHTA and FQGTGA. The CDR3 totals 14 residues. Germline trimming cut 5 bases from V and 8 bases from J; bases unmatched to any gene: 10. This sample was included in a study of cytomegalovirus exposure and HLA in healthy donors. Study outcomes and limitations: Analysis performed later showed TCR beta chains linked to HLA being more clonally expanded than equally common others.

Primers for the PCR totalled 60 Vbeta and 13 Jbeta. Clones were read by immunoSEQ multiplex PCR, and TCRdb kept only the in-frame ones, dropping some. The sample has 100,000 to 150,000 clones, about 80% seen once. The sample comprised PBMCs. The rearrangement uses TRBV7-3 and TRBJ1-2, with 8 bases matching TRBD1. This TCR was sampled from a woman aged 45-60 years in good health and CMV-seropositive. CDR3 nucleotide sequence: TGTGCCAGCAGCCCCTGGCAGGGGGCGGGCGGCTACACCTTC. This translates into CASSPWQGAGGYTF. Using reference TRBV7-3 and TRBJ1-2 for the parts outside the CDR3, the full variable domain is GAGVSQTPSNKVTEKGKYVELRCDPISGHTALYWYRQSLGQGPEFLIYFQGTGAADDSGLPNDRFFAVRPEGSVSTLKIQRTERGDSAVYLCASSPWQGAGGYTFGSGTRLTVV.